The clone carrying this T cell receptor (beta chain) was seen at least ten times. Its antigen is unknown. V dropped 5 bases and J dropped 4; count of bases not matched to a gene: 6. The CDR3 is 15 amino acids. The time point was: patch test 3, about 24 weeks after DPC sensitization. The treatment was: therapeutic diphenylcyclopropenone sensitization with weekly scalp DPC. Every patch test was put on after a blood sample was taken. TCRdb analysed the RACE reads with MiXCR anew, one entry per CDR3 protein. Of 30,000 or so distinct CDR3 sequences listed, about 5.6% are singletons. The data were obtained in a study of human T cells and chemical hapten exposure. Study-level points and caveats: Expanded TCRs showed more large CDR3 clusters than pre-sensitization or healthy control sets. PT1 expanded TCR counts and patch test score correlated positively. There was no change with DPC sensitization in TCRs above 1 in 1000 frequency.

This sequence was found in a young man with alopecia areata. Some clones in this sample may be carry-over from other donors' samples. The V call is TRBV12-3 or TRBV12-4, the J call TRBJ2-2; 8 positions match TRBD2. The specimen was whole blood, collected in connection with sensitization to the hapten diphenylcyclopropenone (DPC). The CDR3 DNA reads as TGTGCCAGCAGTCGAGCGGGAGCGGGCACCGGGGAGCTGTTTTTT. This gives the protein CASSRAGAGTGELFF.